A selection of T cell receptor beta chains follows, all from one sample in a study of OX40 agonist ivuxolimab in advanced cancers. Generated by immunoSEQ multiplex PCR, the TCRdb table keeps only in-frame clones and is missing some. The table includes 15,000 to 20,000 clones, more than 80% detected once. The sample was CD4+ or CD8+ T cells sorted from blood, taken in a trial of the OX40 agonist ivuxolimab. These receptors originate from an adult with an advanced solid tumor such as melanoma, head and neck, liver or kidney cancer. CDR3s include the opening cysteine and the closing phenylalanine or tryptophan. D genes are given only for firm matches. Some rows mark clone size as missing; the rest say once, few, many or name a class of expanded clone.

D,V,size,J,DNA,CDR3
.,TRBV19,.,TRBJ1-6,TGTGCCAGTAGTCCAGGGGAGGGGAATTCACCCCTCCACTTT,CASSPGEGNSPLHF
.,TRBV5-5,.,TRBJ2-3,TGTGCCAGCACCCCTGACCCGGGGACTAGCACAGATACGCAGTATTTT,CASTPDPGTSTDTQYF
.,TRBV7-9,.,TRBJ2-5,TGTGCCAGCAGCCCGCAGGGTAGAGAGACCCAGTACTTC,CASSPQGRETQYF
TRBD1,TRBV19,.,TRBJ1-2,TGTGCCAGTAGTATATGGACAGGGGCGGATGGCTACACCTTC,CASSIWTGADGYTF
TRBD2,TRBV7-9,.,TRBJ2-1,TGTGCCAGCAGCCACCGGGACTACTACAATGAGCAGTTCTTC,CASSHRDYYNEQFF
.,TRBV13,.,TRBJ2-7,TGTGCCAGCAGCTTTTGGTCGGCGGGGGCCACCTACGAGCAGTACTTC,CASSFWSAGATYEQYF
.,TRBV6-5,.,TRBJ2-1,TGTGCCAGCACTCCTCCGGGGAGCGGTTTGAGTGAGCAGTTCTTC,CASTPPGSGLSEQFF
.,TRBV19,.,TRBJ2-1,TGTGCCAGTAGTGGCCGAGGGGGGGACAAGGAATTCTTC,CASSGRGGDKEFF
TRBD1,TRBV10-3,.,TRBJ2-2,TGTGCCCTCGGACAGGGGCGGACCGGGGAGCTGTTTTTT,CALGQGRTGELFF
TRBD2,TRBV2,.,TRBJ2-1,TGTGCCAGCAGGACTAGCGGGGGGGCCTTGGAAAATGAGCAGTTCTTC,CASRTSGGALENEQFF
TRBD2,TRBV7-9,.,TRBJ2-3,TGTGCCAGCAGCTTCAGTTTTGGGCGGGGGGCTCCTAGCACAGATACGCAGTATTTT,CASSFSFGRGAPSTDTQYF
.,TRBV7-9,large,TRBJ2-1,TGTGCCAGCACCGGACCGGGGGGCAGCTCCTACAATGAGCAGTTCTTC,CASTGPGGSSYNEQFF
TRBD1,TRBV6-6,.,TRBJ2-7,TGTGCCAGCAGTTTGAGCGACAGGGGCTACGAGCAGTACTTC,CASSLSDRGYEQYF
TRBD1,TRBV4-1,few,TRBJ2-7,TGCGCCAGCAGCCCCTCAATGGACAGGGGGTCGGGATACGAGCAGTACTTC,CASSPSMDRGSGYEQYF
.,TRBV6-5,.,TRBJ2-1,TGTGCCAGTACCCTAGGGGCAGAGCCCTACAATGAGCAGTTCTTC,CASTLGAEPYNEQFF
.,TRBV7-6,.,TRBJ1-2,TGTGCCAGCAGCTTAGCGGGCAGCCCGGGGGTCTTC,CASSLAGSPGVF
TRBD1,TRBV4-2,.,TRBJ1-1,TGTGCCAGCAGCCAGCATACAGGGGTTGAAGCTTTCTTT,CASSQHTGVEAFF
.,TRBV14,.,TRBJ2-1,TGTGCCAGCAGCCAAGAGGCCGAGAGCTCCTACAATGAGCAGTTCTTC,CASSQEAESSYNEQFF
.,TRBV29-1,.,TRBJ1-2,TGCAGCGTTGAAGACCCGGGTTTTTTTGGCTACACCTTC,CSVEDPGFFGYTF
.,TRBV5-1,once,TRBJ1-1,TGCGCCAGCAGACCCTCGGGGACGATGTTAACTGAAGCTTTCTTT,CASRPSGTMLTEAFF
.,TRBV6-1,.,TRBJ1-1,TGTGCCAGCAGTGAAGCGGCCGATGGTTGGTTTTTGAACACTGAAGCTTTCTTT,CASSEAADGWFLNTEAFF
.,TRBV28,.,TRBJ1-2,TGTGCCAGCAGCCGGACCCGCTGGGAAGATTATGGCTACACCTTC,CASSRTRWEDYGYTF
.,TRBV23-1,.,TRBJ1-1,TGCGCCAGCAGTCAGTATACAGGGACCACTGAAGCTTTCTTT,CASSQYTGTTEAFF
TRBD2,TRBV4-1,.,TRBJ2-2,TGCGCCAGCAGCCAAGATTCTAGCGGAGCTTACACCGGGGAGCTGTTTTTT,CASSQDSSGAYTGELFF
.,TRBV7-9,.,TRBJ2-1,TGTGCCAGCAGCCCACCACCGACGGGGAATGAGCAGTTCTTC,CASSPPPTGNEQFF
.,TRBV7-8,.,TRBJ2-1,TGTGCCAGCAGCTTATACGGTCACCTTCACAATGAGCAGTTCTTC,CASSLYGHLHNEQFF